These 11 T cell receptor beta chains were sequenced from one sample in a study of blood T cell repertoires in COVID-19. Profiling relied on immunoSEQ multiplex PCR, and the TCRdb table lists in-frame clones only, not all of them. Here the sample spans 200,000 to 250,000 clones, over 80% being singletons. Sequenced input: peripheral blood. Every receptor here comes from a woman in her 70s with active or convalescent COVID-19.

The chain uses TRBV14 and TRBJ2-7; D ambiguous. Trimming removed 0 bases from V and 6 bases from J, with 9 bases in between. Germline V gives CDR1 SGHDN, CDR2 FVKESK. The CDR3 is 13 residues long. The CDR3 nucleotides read TGTGCCAGCAGCCAAGATAGTTGGAGCGAGCAGTACTTC. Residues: CASSQDSWSEQYF. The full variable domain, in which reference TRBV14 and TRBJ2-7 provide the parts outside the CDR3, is EAGVTQFPSHSVIEKGQTVTLRCDPISGHDNLYWYRRVMGKEIKFLLHFVKESKQDESGMPNNRFLAERTGGTYSTLKVQPAELEDSGVYFCASSQDSWSEQYFGPGTRLTVT.

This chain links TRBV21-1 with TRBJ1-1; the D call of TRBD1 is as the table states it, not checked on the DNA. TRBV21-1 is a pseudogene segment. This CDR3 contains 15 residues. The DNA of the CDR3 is TGTGCCAGCAGCGCACGGCGCAGGGCGAACACTGAAGCTTTCTTT. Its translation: CASSARRRANTEAFF.

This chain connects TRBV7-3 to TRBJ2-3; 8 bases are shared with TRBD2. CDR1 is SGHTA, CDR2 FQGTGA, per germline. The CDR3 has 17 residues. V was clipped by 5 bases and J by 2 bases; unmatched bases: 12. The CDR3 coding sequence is TGTGCCAGCAGCCCCCAGGGGCGGGGGGCCTTCACAGATACGCAGTATTTT. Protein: CASSPQGRGAFTDTQYF.

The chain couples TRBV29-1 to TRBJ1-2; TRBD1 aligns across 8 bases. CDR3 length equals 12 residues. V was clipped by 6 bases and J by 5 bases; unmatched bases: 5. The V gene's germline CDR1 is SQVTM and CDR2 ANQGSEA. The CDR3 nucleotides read TGCAGCGTCCCAGGGGGCGGGTATGGCTACACCTTC. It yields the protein CSVPGGGYGYTF.

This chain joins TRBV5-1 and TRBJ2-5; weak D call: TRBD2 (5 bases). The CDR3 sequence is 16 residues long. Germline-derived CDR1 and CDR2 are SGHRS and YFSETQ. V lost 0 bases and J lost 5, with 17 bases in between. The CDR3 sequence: CASSLAPTGSGETQYF. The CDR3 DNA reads TGCGCCAGCAGCTTGGCTCCGACGGGGAGTGGGGAGACCCAGTACTTC.

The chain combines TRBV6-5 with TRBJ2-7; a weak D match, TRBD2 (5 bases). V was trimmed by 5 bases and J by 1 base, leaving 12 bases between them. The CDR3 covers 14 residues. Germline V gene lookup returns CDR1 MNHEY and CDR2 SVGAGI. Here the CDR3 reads CASSPGLSSYEQYF. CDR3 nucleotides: TGTGCCAGCAGTCCAGGACTGAGTTCCTACGAGCAGTACTTC.

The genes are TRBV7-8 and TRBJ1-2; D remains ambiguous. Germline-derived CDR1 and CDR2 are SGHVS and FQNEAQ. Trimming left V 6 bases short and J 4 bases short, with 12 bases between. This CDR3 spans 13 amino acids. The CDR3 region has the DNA TGTGCCAGCAGGTCCACAGTCGGCTATGGCTACACCTTC. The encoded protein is CASRSTVGYGYTF.

CDR3 sequence: CASSPTGGNTGELFF. The CDR3 DNA is TGTGCCAGCAGCCCGACAGGGGGCAACACCGGGGAGCTGTTTTTT. This chain connects TRBV9 to TRBJ2-2, with 10 bases matching TRBD1. The CDR3 consists of 15 residues. The germline CDR1 and CDR2 sequences are SGDLS and YYNGEE. V lost 4 bases and J lost 2; bases outside the gene matches: 2.

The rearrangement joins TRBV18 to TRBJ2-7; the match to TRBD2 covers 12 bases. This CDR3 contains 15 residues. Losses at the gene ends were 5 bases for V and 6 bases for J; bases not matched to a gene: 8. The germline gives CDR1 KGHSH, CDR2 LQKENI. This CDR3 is CASSSSSGRGLEQYF. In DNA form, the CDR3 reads TGTGCCAGCTCAAGTTCTAGCGGGAGGGGACTCGAGCAGTACTTC.

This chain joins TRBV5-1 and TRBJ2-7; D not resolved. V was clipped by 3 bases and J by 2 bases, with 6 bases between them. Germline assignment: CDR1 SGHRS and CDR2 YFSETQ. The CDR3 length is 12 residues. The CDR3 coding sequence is TGCGCCAGCAGCTCCCAGACCTACGAGCAGTACTTC. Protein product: CASSSQTYEQYF. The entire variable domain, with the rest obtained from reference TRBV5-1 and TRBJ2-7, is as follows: KAGVTQTPRYLIKTRGQQVTLSCSPISGHRSVSWYQQTPGQGLQFLFEYFSETQRNKGNFPGRFSGRQFSNSRSEMNVSTLELGDSALYLCASSSQTYEQYFGPGTRLTVT.

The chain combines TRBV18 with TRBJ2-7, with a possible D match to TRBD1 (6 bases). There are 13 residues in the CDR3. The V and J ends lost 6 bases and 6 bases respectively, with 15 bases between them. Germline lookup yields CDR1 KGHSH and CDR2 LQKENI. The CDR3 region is CASSYEQGSEQYF. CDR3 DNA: TGTGCCAGCTCCTACGAGCAGGGGTCCGAGCAGTACTTC.